The 24 T cell receptor beta chains below come from one sample, sequenced in a study of OX40 agonist ivuxolimab in advanced cancers. Library method: the immunoSEQ multiplex PCR assay. The table comes from immuneACCESS by way of TCRdb, which keeps in-frame sequences with V and J called. Part of the clones is missing from these tables; in studies checked, under half for an unresolved V gene and the rest for unknown reasons. The sample table records around 70,000 clones; 84% of these occur just once. 5.5% to 7.5% of the sample is held by the ten biggest clonotypes. The input for sequencing was CD4+ or CD8+ T cells sorted from blood, taken in a trial of the OX40 agonist ivuxolimab. These TCRs come from an adult with an advanced solid tumor such as melanoma, head and neck, liver or kidney cancer.

V usage is TRBV11-3 and J usage is TRBJ2-7, with no clear D. The germline V gene has CDR1 SGHNT and CDR2 YENEEA. The germline V and J ends were trimmed by 3 bases and 0 bases, with 9 bases remaining between them. The CDR3 sequence is 14 residues long. CDR3 sequence (DNA): TGTGCCAGCAGCTTTTCGGCTAGCTCCTACGAGCAGTACTTC. Residues: CASSFSASSYEQYF.

There are a few counts of this clone. V usage is TRBV6-1 and J usage is TRBJ1-1; 9 bases fit TRBD1. CDR1 and CDR2 from the germline V gene are MNHNS and SASEGT. This CDR3 is 18 amino acids long. Trimming cost V 2 bases and J 4 bases; bases outside gene matches: 14. In DNA form, the CDR3 reads TGTGCCAGCAGTGAATACCCTCGGGACAGGGTTACGAGCACTGAAGCTTTCTTT. Residues: CASSEYPRDRVTSTEAFF.

This clone was seen only once. A single base separates this from a much larger clone, so it may be a read error. The chain combines TRBV28 with TRBJ1-6; possible D gene TRBD1, 5 bases. The CDR3 extends over 15 amino acids. Germline V gives CDR1 MDHEN, CDR2 SYDVKM. The V end lost 4 bases, the J end lost 6 bases, and 13 bases lay between the germline ends. CDR3 sequence: CASSSLDGANSPLHF. As DNA, the CDR3 is TGTGCCAGCAGTTCCTTAGACGGGGCTAATTCACCCCTCCACTTT.

The chain links TRBV5-1 to TRBJ1-3; D might be TRBD1 (6 bases). Germline values: CDR1 SGHRS, CDR2 YFSETQ. Trimming cost V 0 bases and J 1 base, with 11 bases left between them. The CDR3 sequence is 16 residues long. The chain's CDR3 is CASSLEGQGSGNTIYF. CDR3 DNA sequence: TGCGCCAGCAGCTTGGAAGGTCAGGGGTCTGGAAACACCATATATTTT.

The rearrangement uses TRBV7-9 and TRBJ2-5, with D perhaps TRBD2 (6 bases). CDR3 length: 15 amino acids. CDR1 and CDR2 (germline): SEHNR, FQNEAQ (reference sequence). V lost 4 bases and J lost 5, with 17 bases in between. CDR3 protein: CASSSAGGGFETQYF. CDR3 in DNA: TGTGCCAGCAGCTCGGCTGGTGGAGGGTTCGAGACCCAGTACTTC.

The rearrangement joins TRBV5-1 to TRBJ2-7; D is unresolved. The CDR3 has 13 amino acids. V shed 1 base and J shed 2 bases, with 7 bases lying between them. Germline assignment: CDR1 SGHRS and CDR2 YFSETQ. The CDR3 is CASSLRQAYEQYF. The CDR3 DNA reads as TGCGCCAGCAGCTTGAGGCAGGCCTACGAGCAGTACTTC.

The chain joins TRBV9 to TRBJ1-2; 9 bases align to TRBD1. V was clipped by 6 bases and J by 8 bases; unmatched bases: 14. From germline, CDR1 is SGDLS and CDR2 YYNGEE. The CDR3 is made up of 15 amino acids. The CDR3 here is CASTDGTGRLWGYTF. CDR3 coding DNA: TGTGCCAGCACCGATGGGACAGGGCGGCTTTGGGGCTACACCTTC.

This clone showed up just once. The V call is TRBV29-1, the J call TRBJ1-2; the D gene is possibly TRBD1 (5 bases). V lost 3 bases, J lost 6 bases, and 17 bases lay in between. CDR1 is SQVTM and CDR2 is ANQGSEA in the germline V gene. The CDR3 is made up of 14 amino acids. The CDR3 region is CSVETGPLSHGYTF. In DNA, the CDR3 is TGCAGCGTTGAGACGGGACCCCTAAGTCATGGCTACACCTTC.

The chain combines TRBV29-1 with TRBJ1-1; D possibly corresponds to TRBD1 (5 bases). This CDR3 is built from 13 residues. Germline V gene lookup returns CDR1 SQVTM and CDR2 ANQGSEA. The V gene lost 2 bases and the J gene lost 5 bases, with 12 bases spanning the gap. The CDR3: CSVELGGGTEAFF. The CDR3 coding sequence is TGCAGCGTTGAACTGGGGGGAGGGACTGAAGCTTTCTTT.

The rearrangement uses TRBV7-2 and TRBJ2-7; no firm D call. Germline V gives CDR1 SGHTA, CDR2 FQGNSA. The ends were cut back, 0 bases at V and 0 bases at J, with 12 bases in the middle. CDR3 length equals 16 residues. For the CDR3, the DNA is TGTGCCAGCAGCTTAGCTTCCTTCCGAAGCTCCTACGAGCAGTACTTC. Translated, it gives CASSLASFRSSYEQYF.

J is TRBJ2-5 and V is TRBV7-6; no clear D. CDR1 and CDR2 from the germline V gene are SGHVS and FNYEAQ. The CDR3 has 12 residues. V was trimmed by 3 bases and J by 2 bases, leaving 4 bases between them. The CDR3 nucleotides are TGTGCCAGCAGCTTGGAACAAGAGACCCAGTACTTC. Protein product: CASSLEQETQYF.

The chain couples TRBV27 to TRBJ1-5; tentative D call: TRBD1 (5 bases). The CDR3 consists of 15 residues. Germline V gene data show CDR1 as MNHEY and CDR2 as SMNVEV (reference sequence). V lost 4 bases to trimming and J lost 3 bases, with 13 bases between them. The CDR3 spells CASSWRGQYNQPQHF. CDR3 in DNA: TGTGCCAGCAGTTGGAGGGGTCAGTACAATCAGCCCCAGCATTTT.

The chain employs TRBV6-5 and TRBJ1-3; 8 bases map to TRBD1. Trimming at V came to 2 bases and at J to 3 bases, leaving 3 bases not matched to a gene. CDR1 is MNHEY and CDR2 is SVGAGI in the germline V gene. The CDR3 contains 15 residues. The CDR3 DNA follows: TGTGCCAGCAGTTACCGGACAGGGTTTGGAAACACCATATATTTT. Protein sequence: CASSYRTGFGNTIYF.

This chain links TRBV5-6 with TRBJ1-6; D is ambiguous. This CDR3 contains 14 residues. Looked up from germline, CDR1 is SGHDT and CDR2 is YYEEEE. Trimming left V 2 bases short and J 7 bases short, with 10 bases between. Here the CDR3 DNA reads TGTGCCAGCAGCTTTCGCGGAATAAATTCACCCCTCCACTTT. It is translated as CASSFRGINSPLHF.

This chain connects TRBV27 to TRBJ2-2; D is possibly TRBD1 (5 bases). This CDR3 has 14 residues. In germline, CDR1 is MNHEY, CDR2 SMNVEV (reference sequence). V was shortened by 5 bases and J by 4 bases, with 11 bases between the two germline ends. The CDR3 loop is CASSLGAFTGELFF. CDR3 coding DNA: TGTGCCAGCAGTCTAGGGGCATTCACCGGGGAGCTGTTTTTT.

This rearrangement joins TRBV7-9 to TRBJ1-4, with TRBD1 as a possible D gene (5 bases). This CDR3 has 14 residues. Germline loops: CDR1 SEHNR, CDR2 FQNEAQ (reference sequence). The V end was cut by 6 bases, the J end by 7 bases, with 15 bases between. The CDR3 region is CASSLGTVGEKLFF. The CDR3 nucleotides are TGTGCCAGCAGTTTGGGGACTGTTGGTGAAAAACTGTTTTTT.

The sample holds one count of this clone. The rearrangement links TRBV5-1 to TRBJ1-1, with D unresolved. Germline V gene sequence: CDR1 SGHRS, CDR2 YFSETQ. The V and J ends lost 0 bases and 0 bases respectively, with 9 bases between them. The CDR3 is 15 amino acids. CDR3 sequence reads: CASSLAGSMNTEAFF. The CDR3 bases are TGCGCCAGCAGCTTGGCTGGCAGTATGAACACTGAAGCTTTCTTT.

This chain links TRBV12-5 with TRBJ1-1; 10 bases line up with TRBD1. Germline loops: CDR1 LGHNT, CDR2 FRNRAP. J gave up 0 bases and V 5 bases, and 12 bases lay outside the gene matches. The CDR3 spans 18 residues. The CDR3 here is CASGQYLGQGPVNTEAFF. CDR3 nucleotide sequence: TGTGCTAGTGGTCAGTACCTGGGACAGGGGCCGGTGAACACTGAAGCTTTCTTT.

This chain links TRBV5-4 with TRBJ2-1, with 7 bases fitting TRBD1. The CDR3 runs to 16 residues. Germline V gene data show CDR1 as SGHNT and CDR2 as YYREEE (reference sequence). V shed 0 bases, J shed 8 bases, and the junction held 11 bases outside the gene matches. The CDR3 reads CASSLVGTERIHEQFF. DNA for the CDR3: TGTGCCAGCAGCTTGGTAGGGACAGAGAGAATACATGAGCAGTTCTTC.

This chain connects TRBV10-3 to TRBJ1-1, with D unclear. CDR1 is ENHRY, CDR2 SYGVKD, per germline. Trimming took 6 bases from V and 0 from J, leaving 8 bases between them. The CDR3 consists of 13 residues. CDR3 protein: CAIRWTMNTEAFF. CDR3 in DNA: TGTGCCATCAGGTGGACCATGAACACTGAAGCTTTCTTT.

The rearrangement links TRBV5-4 to TRBJ2-6; 7 nucleotides line up with TRBD1. The CDR3 runs to 15 residues. Looked up from germline, CDR1 is SGHNT and CDR2 is YYREEE (reference sequence). V lost 1 base, J lost 4 bases, and 2 bases stayed unmatched. CDR3 in amino acids: CASSLTGVGANVLTF. The CDR3 DNA follows: TGTGCCAGCAGCTTGACAGGGGTGGGGGCCAACGTCCTGACTTTC.

This chain joins TRBV28 and TRBJ1-4; 7 nucleotides align to TRBD1. V was clipped by 2 bases and J by 5 bases; unmatched bases: 2. In germline, CDR1 is MDHEN, CDR2 SYDVKM. The CDR3 runs 14 residues. CDR3 sequence: CASSLAGGNEKLFF. The DNA for the CDR3 is TGTGCCAGCAGTTTAGCAGGGGGAAATGAAAAACTGTTTTTT.

The chain combines TRBV28 with TRBJ2-7; the D gene could be TRBD1 or TRBD2 (6 bases each). Germline lookup yields CDR1 MDHEN and CDR2 SYDVKM. V was shortened by 7 bases and J by 2 bases, with 18 bases between the two germline ends. The CDR3 is made up of 15 amino acids. CDR3 nucleotide sequence: TGTGCCAGCACCCTTTCGCCGGGGGCTACCTACGAGCAGTACTTC. As protein: CASTLSPGATYEQYF.

V usage is TRBV29-1 and J usage is TRBJ2-1; D is ambiguous. Trimming shortened V by 6 bases and J by 3 bases, and 15 bases separated the two germline ends. The CDR3 loop spans 14 amino acids. Germline lookup yields CDR1 SQVTM and CDR2 ANQGSEA. The CDR3 bases are TGCAGCGTCCTTGTTGGGGTGGTCTACAATGAGCAGTTCTTC. Protein sequence: CSVLVGVVYNEQFF.